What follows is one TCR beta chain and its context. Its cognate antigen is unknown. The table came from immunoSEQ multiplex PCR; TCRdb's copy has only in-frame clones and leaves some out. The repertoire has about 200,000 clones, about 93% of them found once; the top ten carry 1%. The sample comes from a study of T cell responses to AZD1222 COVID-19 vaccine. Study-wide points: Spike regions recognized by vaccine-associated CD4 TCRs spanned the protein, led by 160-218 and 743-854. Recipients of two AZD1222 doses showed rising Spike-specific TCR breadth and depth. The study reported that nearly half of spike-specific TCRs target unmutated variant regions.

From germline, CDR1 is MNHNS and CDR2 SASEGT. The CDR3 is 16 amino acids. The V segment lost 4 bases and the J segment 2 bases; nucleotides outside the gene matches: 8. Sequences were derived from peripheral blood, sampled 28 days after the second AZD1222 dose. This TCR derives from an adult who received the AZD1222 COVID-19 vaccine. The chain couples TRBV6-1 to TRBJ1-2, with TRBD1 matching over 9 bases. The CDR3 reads CASSGNNGQGNYGYTF. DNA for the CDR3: TGTGCCAGCAGTGGAAACAACGGACAGGGGAACTATGGCTACACCTTC.